A single T cell receptor (beta chain) is shown here with its context. Antigen unknown. This sample is drawn from a study of cytomegalovirus exposure and HLA in healthy donors. Overall study findings and caveats: Later on, an analysis found that several of the most significant clusters appeared to be linked to common viral pathogens, which included parvovirus B19.

The V and J ends lost 8 bases and 7 bases, in that order; junction bases with no gene match: 4. CDR1 is LNHDA and CDR2 is SQIVND in the germline V gene (reference sequence). The CDR3 sequence is 14 residues long. The primer mix had 60 Vbeta and 13 Jbeta primers. Methods used by the authors: Unique TCR beta chains totaled 80 million to 100 million in a later count, with around 12 million of them shared. The assay was immunoSEQ multiplex PCR, and TCRdb's table has in-frame clones only and misses some. V, J and clone size were drawn from that table, and D and trimming were deduced from the DNA. The sample holds about 190,000 clones, roughly 80% seen once.

The clonotype originates from a young woman in good health and CMV-seropositive. The chain links TRBV19 to TRBJ2-1, with 14 bases identical to TRBD2. The material sequenced was PBMCs. The CDR3 sequence: CASGTSGSGNEQFF. CDR3 coding DNA: TGTGCCAGTGGGACTAGCGGGAGCGGGAATGAGCAGTTCTTC.